Sequencing of this TCR beta chain was carried out in a study of early T cells in non-severe SARS-CoV-2 infection. On the study more broadly: Unpaired chains resulted from sequencing bulk RNA of unsorted whole blood. Study results and caveats: VDJdb matches were skewed toward anti-spike CD8 T cell responses.

This clonotype was counted a few times. Its antigen remains unknown. Between the trimmed V and J ends, which lost 4 bases and 2 bases, there was a span of 12 bases. The CDR3 runs 14 residues. Germline V gene data show CDR1 as SGHRS and CDR2 as YFSETQ. Tagging with unique molecular identifiers was applied to individual cDNA molecules. TCRdb independently ran MiXCR on the 5' RACE reads; one entry per CDR3 protein. The data hold tens of thousands of distinct CDR3 sequences, with 9.5% to 15% observed a single time. Specimen: whole blood. The TCR was taken from an adult who was a healthcare worker with PCR-confirmed SARS-CoV-2 infection or an uninfected control (not recorded which). The chain links TRBV5-1 to TRBJ2-5; a weak D match, TRBD1 (5 bases). CDR3 region: CASSIDSAQETQYF. In DNA form, the CDR3 reads TGCGCCAGCAGCATTGACAGCGCACAAGAGACCCAGTACTTC.